This T cell receptor (beta chain) was identified in a study of shared clonotypes between healthy human individuals. CD8 cells classed as naive were CD45RO-negative and positively selected for CCR7, excluding terminally differentiated effector memory CD45RA+ cells. V dropped 0 bases and J dropped 2 bases, with 11 bases sitting between them. This CDR3 region has 15 residues. CDR1 is ENHRY, CDR2 SYGVKD, per germline. Method: immunoSEQ multiplex PCR; TCRdb's copy keeps in-frame clones and lacks some. The repertoire holds over 2,000,000 clones, just under 95% seen once, with about 1.7% in the top ten. What was sequenced was naive CD8+ T cells from PBMCs. This TCR was recovered from a man younger than 35 in good health. Some clones in this sample may be carry-over from other donors' samples. The V gene is TRBV10-3, the J gene TRBJ2-7; a possible D gene is TRBD1 (6 bases). This chain's CDR3 is CAISESRDKAYEQYF. Written as DNA, the CDR3 is TGTGCCATCAGTGAGTCTCGGGACAAGGCCTACGAGCAGTACTTC.